This TCR beta chain was obtained from a study of blood T cell repertoires in COVID-19. Looking at the study overall: The United States, Italy and Spain were the sources of the acute and convalescent COVID-19 samples. T cells, B-cell-depleted T cells, or PBMCs provided the cDNA or gDNA that served as material.

The assay was immunoSEQ multiplex PCR, and TCRdb's table has in-frame clones only and misses some. This sample has approximately 230,000 clones, with about four fifths found just once. The CDR3 is 17 amino acids. CDR1 MNHNS and CDR2 SASEGT come from the germline V gene. V lost 4 bases, J lost 0 bases, and 19 bases lay in between. The receptor was derived from a man aged 80 or over with acute or convalescent COVID-19. Sequenced material: peripheral blood. The chain has TRBV6-1 and TRBJ2-7; perhaps TRBD1 as D (8 bases). Here the CDR3 DNA reads TGTGCCAGCAGTGGGCCGGACAGGGACTATCACTCCTACGAGCAGTACTTC. Protein sequence: CASSGPDRDYHSYEQYF.